This TCR beta chain was recovered during a study of cytomegalovirus exposure and HLA in healthy donors. The germline CDR1 and CDR2 sequences are SGHDT and YYEEEE. V was clipped by 3 bases and J by 3 bases; unmatched bases: 6. CDR3 size: 16 residues. PCR primers comprised 60 Vbeta and 13 Jbeta primers. Some clones are missing from TCRdb's copy, which holds only in-frame ones; the method was immunoSEQ multiplex PCR. The sample carries over 150,000 clones, more than 85% recorded once. This sequence was found in a girl under three years old in good health and CMV-seronegative. This chain uses TRBV5-6 with TRBJ2-2; 9 bases are shared with TRBD1. Material: PBMCs. CDR3 nucleotide sequence: TGTGCCAGCAGCTCGTTGACAGGGGGAGACACCGGGGAGCTGTTTTTT. This gives the protein CASSSLTGGDTGELFF.